This T cell receptor beta chain was found in a study of neurological immune-mediated disorders (dated by TCRdb to between 2019 and 2020). Concerning the study at large: Among the roughly 34 multiple sclerosis patients, relapsing-remitting MS was present in around 31 and secondary progressive MS was present in 3. The study compared peripheral blood TCR-beta repertoires of HTLV-I-associated myelopathy (HAM/TSP) patients, multiple sclerosis patients and healthy controls using UMI-based sequencing. Alongside PBMC samples, the set of around 99 TCR-beta libraries contained longitudinal samples, technical triplicates, and paired CD4+ and CD8+ T-cell subsets that had been sorted. The cohort was made up of 60 to 75 subjects, consisting of roughly 14 HAM/TSP patients, some 34 multiple sclerosis patients and around 20 healthy controls.

cDNA synthesis used template-switch 5'RACE with a primer carrying a 10-nucleotide random unique molecular identifier tagging each TCR transcript. Every sequencing run covered 15-18 subjects and yielded more than 200 million TCR-beta sequences. The RNeasy kit was used to extract total RNA. The KAPA Real-time Library Amplification kit was used to amplify TCR-beta VDJ regions with primers targeting the TCR constant region and the 5'RACE anchor. Sample indexes and Illumina adaptors were added in a first PCR, after which library yield was increased in a second PCR. The roughly 650 bp TCR product was size-selected on a 2% E-gel SizeSelection system after Ampure bead purification. Before pooling, library quality was checked on a Bioanalyzer, concentration was measured with Qubit, and libraries were quantified with the Kapa Library Quantification kit. Paired-end 2 x 150 bp sequencing of the libraries was performed on an Illumina HiSeq 2500. To increase sequence diversity, roughly 24-31% phiX was spiked into each library pool. In the paper's pipeline: The quality-filtered reads were processed with the UMI-based MiGEC pipeline, whose error correction step removed more than 80% of the raw TCR sequences. VDJ genes were aligned to IMGT germline references, and clonotypes were defined by unique CDR3 amino acid sequence plus V-J genes. VDJtools evaluated clonal expansion, Shannon diversity and CDR3 relatedness (CalcPairwiseDistances, ClusterSamples); CLCbio workbench built phylogenetic trees. Clones with at least 8 unique UMIs were defined as expanded, with this threshold being based on coefficient-of-variation modelling across technical triplicates. TCRdb redid the processing of the public reads, applying fastp at Q25 and MiXCR, and retained in-frame beta chains. Rows are unified per CDR3 protein, each entry keeping the most common DNA and genes. None of the V and J calls come from the authors' own analysis; TCRdb made them. This sample lists some 60,000 distinct CDR3 sequences; about 4% were detected once. Roughly 2.2% of the sample rests with the top ten.

Reading the germline V gene gives CDR1 SGHRS and CDR2 YFSETQ. V is clipped by 4 bases and J by 4 bases, and the sequence between their germline boundaries is 14 bases long. The CDR3 goes from the cysteine to the phenylalanine over 14 residues. The DNA shown is the 42-base CDR3, in frame from base 1. Overall results and qualifications from the work: The MS cluster showed no association with clinical or MRI features, and the authors stated that larger cohorts are needed. TCR clonal expansion was highest in HAM/TSP patients and lowest in MS patients, with MS patients falling below even healthy controls. No identical CDR3 amino acid sequences were shared among expanded clones across subjects, suggesting private TCR-beta repertoires in all groups. Phylogenetic analysis grouped repertoires from 18 of 34 MS patients into a cluster of related CDR3 sequences, suggesting a possible repertoire-level signature.

Unsorted PBMC libraries were generated from 2 million PBMCs stored in RNAlater at -80 °C until RNA extraction. The multiple sclerosis patients were enrolled in a US clinical protocol that evaluated disease progression with magnetic resonance imaging. Peripheral blood underwent Ficoll-Hypaque density gradient centrifugation to isolate PBMCs, which were then cryopreserved in liquid nitrogen. This clonotype was recorded many times. Its recognized antigen is unknown. Base quality data are lacking; no much larger clone is found one base away. Sequenced sample: PBMCs. The chain links TRBV5-1 with TRBJ1-1; the D gene is perhaps TRBD1, from 6 matching bases. The clonotype comes from a woman aged 45-65 years with multiple sclerosis. The CDR3 in this case is CASSITGLSTEAFF. The nucleotide sequence reads as follows: TGCGCCAGCAGCATTACAGGGTTGAGCACTGAAGCTTTCTTT.